One sample yielded the 15 T cell receptor beta chains listed below, sequenced in a study of post-analysis software for immune sequencing data. Whole-study results and caveats: TRBV5-6, TRBV5-1 and TRBV20-1 were among 4 or 5 TRBV segments more frequent in patients than controls.

These receptors' antigens are unknown. TCR beta cDNA libraries had unique molecular identifiers. TCRdb passed the PCR reads through MiXCR, listing each CDR3 protein once. Of approximately 690,000 distinct CDR3 sequences in the sample, approximately 60% were seen once. Sequencing input: blood. The receptors come from a girl aged 2 to 10 with multiple sclerosis.

The chain has TRBV7-2 and TRBJ2-3, with D perhaps matching TRBD1 (5 bases). V gave up 5 bases and J gave up 2 bases, with 17 bases separating them. The germline CDR1 and CDR2 sequences are SGHTA and FQGNSA. This CDR3 is 16 amino acids long. Written as DNA, the CDR3 is TGTGCCAGCAGCGTCCCCCAGGGCACCCCCACAGATACGCAGTATTTT. Translated, it gives CASSVPQGTPTDTQYF.

This chain's CDR3 is CASSYSLGGSYEQYF. CDR3 bases: TGTGCCAGCAGTTACTCCCTGGGAGGGTCCTACGAGCAGTACTTC. J is TRBJ2-7 and V is TRBV6-5; 7 nucleotides agree with TRBD2. V was clipped by 0 bases and J by 1 base; unmatched bases: 3. The CDR3 covers 15 residues. The germline V gene encodes CDR1 MNHEY and CDR2 SVGAGI.

This chain joins TRBV4-3 and TRBJ2-6, with D maybe TRBD2 (6 bases). Germline V lookup: CDR1 LGHNA, CDR2 YSLEER. The CDR3 consists of 19 residues. V shed 0 bases and J shed 0 bases, with 15 bases lying between them. The CDR3 DNA reads as TGCGCCAGCAGCCAAGACTGGAGGGGCCGGGGCTCTGGGGCCAACGTCCTGACTTTC. It translates to CASSQDWRGRGSGANVLTF.

The chain carries TRBV10-3 and TRBJ2-1, with TRBD2 matching over 9 bases. J was trimmed by 8 bases and V by 6 bases; bases with no gene match: 11. The CDR3 sequence is 15 residues long. Per germline, CDR1 ENHRY and CDR2 SYGVKD. CDR3 sequence reads: CAIRNARGGIDEQFF. The DNA for the CDR3 is TGTGCCATCAGGAATGCGCGGGGGGGCATTGATGAGCAGTTCTTC.

The V gene is TRBV19, the J gene TRBJ2-5; 13 bases agree with TRBD2. The V gene's germline CDR1 is LNHDA and CDR2 SQIVND (reference sequence). Unmatched junction bases numbered 3, after V lost 5 bases and J lost 3 bases. The CDR3 length is 15 residues. The CDR3 region is CASSPGTSGEETQYF. The CDR3 DNA is TGTGCCAGTAGTCCCGGGACTAGCGGGGAAGAGACCCAGTACTTC.

The chain is built from TRBV5-1 and TRBJ1-1, with D possibly being TRBD1 (6 bases). CDR3 length: 14 residues. Trimming removed 5 bases from V and 3 bases from J, with 14 bases in between. Looked up from germline, CDR1 is SGHRS and CDR2 is YFSETQ. The CDR3 region has the DNA TGCGCCAGCAGTTACAGGGAAAGTGACACTGAAGCTTTCTTT. Translated, it gives CASSYRESDTEAFF. Filled out from reference TRBV5-1 and TRBJ1-1, the complete variable domain reads KAGVTQTPRYLIKTRGQQVTLSCSPISGHRSVSWYQQTPGQGLQFLFEYFSETQRNKGNFPGRFSGRQFSNSRSEMNVSTLELGDSALYLCASSYRESDTEAFFGQGTRLTVV.

This chain links TRBV6-5 with TRBJ2-5, with 9 bases lining up with TRBD1. Looked up from germline, CDR1 is MNHEY and CDR2 is SVGAGI. The junction had 7 bases not matched to a gene; V was cut back by 4 bases and J by 4 bases. CDR3 length equals 15 residues. The CDR3 nucleotides are TGTGCCAGCAGTTCCGGGACAGGGTTTCGAGAGACCCAGTACTTC. Its translation is CASSSGTGFRETQYF.

This clonotype has a handful of counts. This chain connects TRBV5-1 to TRBJ1-2; no clear D. The V and J ends lost 8 bases and 8 bases respectively, with 16 bases between them. CDR3 length: 12 amino acids. CDR1 and CDR2 from the germline V gene are SGHRS and YFSETQ. The CDR3 region is CASREVGDGYTF. The CDR3 nucleotides read TGCGCCAGTAGGGAGGTTGGCGACGGCTACACCTTC.

J is TRBJ1-1 and V is TRBV29-1, with D possibly TRBD1 on 5 matching bases. The V end lost 4 bases, the J end lost 0 bases, and 18 bases lay between the germline ends. The CDR3 covers 16 residues. The V gene's germline CDR1 is SQVTM and CDR2 ANQGSEA. The CDR3 DNA reads as TGCAGCGTTGTCGGTGAAACAGGCGCCCTGAACACTGAAGCTTTCTTT. Translating it yields CSVVGETGALNTEAFF.

The genes are TRBV20-1 and TRBJ2-1, with 14 bases that match TRBD2. Per germline, CDR1 DFQATT and CDR2 SNEGSKA (reference sequence). This CDR3 has 17 residues. V was pared by 1 base and J by 4 bases, with 6 bases of the junction left unmatched. The CDR3 reads CSARGSWTSGGYNEQFF. DNA for the CDR3: TGCAGTGCTAGAGGCTCTTGGACTAGCGGGGGGTACAATGAGCAGTTCTTC.

The CDR3 here is CASSLGLEWETQYF. CDR3 nucleotide sequence: TGCGCCAGCAGCTTGGGGCTTGAATGGGAGACCCAGTACTTC. The chain employs TRBV5-1 and TRBJ2-5, with no clear D. This CDR3 has 14 amino acids. Per germline, CDR1 SGHRS and CDR2 YFSETQ. Trimming shortened V by 0 bases and J by 5 bases, and 11 bases separated the two germline ends. Looking up the rest from reference TRBV5-1 and TRBJ2-5 gives the full variable domain: KAGVTQTPRYLIKTRGQQVTLSCSPISGHRSVSWYQQTPGQGLQFLFEYFSETQRNKGNFPGRFSGRQFSNSRSEMNVSTLELGDSALYLCASSLGLEWETQYFGPGTRLLVL.

The V call is TRBV6-2 or TRBV6-3, the J call TRBJ2-6, with a weak D call TRBD2 (6 bases). There are 19 residues in the CDR3. Trimming shortened V by 0 bases and J by 4 bases, and 19 bases separated the two germline ends. CDR1 is MNHEY, CDR2 SVGEGT, per germline. The CDR3 sequence: CASSYSPGVPYSGANVLTF. DNA of the CDR3: TGTGCCAGCAGTTACTCTCCGGGGGTCCCCTATTCGGGGGCCAACGTCCTGACTTTC.

The genes are TRBV6-5 and TRBJ2-1; 14 nucleotides agree with TRBD2. The V and J ends lost 5 bases and 8 bases, in that order; junction bases with no gene match: 8. Per germline, CDR1 MNHEY and CDR2 SVGAGI. CDR3 length: 16 amino acids. CDR3 in amino acids: CASSPPGTSGSDEQFF. The CDR3 DNA sequence: TGTGCCAGCAGTCCCCCCGGGACTAGCGGGAGCGATGAGCAGTTCTTC.

This clonotype was detected only a few times. V and J are TRBV29-1 and TRBJ1-2, with D possibly being TRBD1 (5 bases). CDR3 size: 14 residues. Germline values: CDR1 SQVTM, CDR2 ANQGSEA. Trimming took 1 base from V and 6 from J, leaving 15 bases between them. CDR3 loop: CSVEGGGKGNGYTF. The CDR3 region has the DNA TGCAGCGTTGAAGGGGGCGGAAAAGGTAATGGCTACACCTTC.

This clonotype was observed once. The J gene is TRBJ1-1, the V gene TRBV4-1, with 8 bases aligning to TRBD1. This CDR3 spans 15 amino acids. CDR1 is MGHRA and CDR2 is YSYEKL in the germline V gene. Trimming cost V 0 bases and J 3 bases; bases outside gene matches: 3. CDR3 DNA sequence: TGCGCCAGCAGCCAAGATCAGGGGGCATACACTGAAGCTTTCTTT. Translation: CASSQDQGAYTEAFF.